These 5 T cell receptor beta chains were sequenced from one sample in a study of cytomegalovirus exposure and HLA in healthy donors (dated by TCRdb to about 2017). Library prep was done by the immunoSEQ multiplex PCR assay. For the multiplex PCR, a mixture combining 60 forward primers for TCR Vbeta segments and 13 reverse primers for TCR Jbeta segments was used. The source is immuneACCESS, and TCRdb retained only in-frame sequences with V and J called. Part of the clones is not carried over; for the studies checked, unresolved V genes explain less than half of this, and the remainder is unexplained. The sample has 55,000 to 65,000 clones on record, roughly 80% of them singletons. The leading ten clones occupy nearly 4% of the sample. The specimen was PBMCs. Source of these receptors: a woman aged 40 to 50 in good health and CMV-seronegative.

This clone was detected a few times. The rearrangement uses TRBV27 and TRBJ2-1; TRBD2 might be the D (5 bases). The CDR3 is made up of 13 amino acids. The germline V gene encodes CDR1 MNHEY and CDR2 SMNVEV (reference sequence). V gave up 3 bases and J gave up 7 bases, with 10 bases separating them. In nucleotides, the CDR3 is TGTGCCAGCAGTTTGCGTAGGACTAATGAGCAGTTCTTC. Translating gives CASSLRRTNEQFF.

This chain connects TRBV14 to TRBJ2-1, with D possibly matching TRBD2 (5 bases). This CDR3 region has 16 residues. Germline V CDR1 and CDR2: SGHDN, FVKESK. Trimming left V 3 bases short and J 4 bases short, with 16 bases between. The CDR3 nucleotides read TGTGCCAGCAGCCACCTTAGGACTGCTCCTTACAATGAGCAGTTCTTC. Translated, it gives CASSHLRTAPYNEQFF.

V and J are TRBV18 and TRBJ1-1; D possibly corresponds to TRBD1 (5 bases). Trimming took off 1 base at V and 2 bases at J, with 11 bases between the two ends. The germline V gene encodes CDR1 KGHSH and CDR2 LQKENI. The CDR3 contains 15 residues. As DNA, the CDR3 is TGTGCCAGCTCACCACAGGGATGGGGCAACACTGAAGCTTTCTTT. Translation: CASSPQGWGNTEAFF. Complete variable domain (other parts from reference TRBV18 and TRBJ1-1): NAGVMQNPRHLVRRRGQEARLRCSPMKGHSHVYWYRQLPEEGLKFMVYLQKENIIDESGMPKERFSAEFPKEGPSILRIQQVVRGDSAAYFCASSPQGWGNTEAFFGQGTRLTVV.

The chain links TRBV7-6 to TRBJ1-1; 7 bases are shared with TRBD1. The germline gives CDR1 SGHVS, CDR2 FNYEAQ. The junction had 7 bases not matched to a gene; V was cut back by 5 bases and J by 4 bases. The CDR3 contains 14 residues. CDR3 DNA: TGTGCCAGCAGCGCCGACAGGGTGGGCACTGAAGCTTTCTTT. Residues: CASSADRVGTEAFF.

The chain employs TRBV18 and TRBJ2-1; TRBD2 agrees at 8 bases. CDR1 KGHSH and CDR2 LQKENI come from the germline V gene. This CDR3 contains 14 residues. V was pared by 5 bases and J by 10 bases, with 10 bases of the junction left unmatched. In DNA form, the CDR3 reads TGTGCCAGCTCAGCCGGACTAGCCCTTGGGGAGCAGTTCTTC. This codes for CASSAGLALGEQFF.